This section outlines one TCR beta chain sequence together with its context. Its antigen specificity is not known. Qualities for individual bases were not recorded, and no much larger clone is one base off. The data stem from a study of blood T cell repertoires in COVID-19 (dated by TCRdb to between 2020 and 2021). A note on the overall study: Collaborator samples came from the United States, Italy and Spain and covered acute and convalescent phases of COVID-19. Sample metadata almost always included a de-identified subject ID, COVID-19 status, age in years and sex. The prospective study material was composed of cDNA or gDNA derived from T cells, B-cell-depleted T cells, or PBMCs. Samples were obtained from the ongoing ImmuneRACE study (first 160 participants) and from 950 to 1,500 subjects provided by 6 global collaborators. HLA class I and class II types, where available, came from metadata supplied by the sample provider rather than from assay-based typing. A freely available public database, intended as a resource for researchers studying the immune response to SARS-CoV-2, is where the repertoires were released. Subjects who had been exposed to COVID-19, were actively infected with it, or had recovered from it provided the deeply sampled blood TCRbeta repertoires that made up the dataset.

For this chain, trimming is 4 bases at the V end and 7 bases at the J end, and the number of junction bases without a gene match is 9. Reading the germline V gene gives CDR1 SNHLY and CDR2 FYNNEI. The CDR3 contains 14 residues, cysteine and phenylalanine counted. Solely the CDR3 DNA is kept, with 42 bases framed from the first base. TCRbeta CDR3 regions were amplified from genomic DNA using the immunoSEQ Assay, a bias-controlled multiplex PCR. In the source study's methods: Nucleated cell counts per sample were estimated from amplification of reference gene primers within the assay. To quantify the absolute abundance of each unique TCRbeta CDR3 rearrangement, sequence reads were collapsed and filtered. For each sample, productive Simpson clonality was calculated as the square root of Simpson's diversity index over productive rearrangements. TCRdb retrieved this table from immuneACCESS and kept in-frame rearrangements only. Not all clones are present; in checked studies, unresolved V genes account for under half, and no reason is known for the remainder. The DNA was the basis for D and trimming; V, J and clone size are from that table. This sample holds more than 150,000 clones; about 86% were observed only once. Together, the top ten hold roughly an eighth of the sample.

General findings and caveats noted by the study authors: The amount of clinical and demographic metadata varied by source and participant and was provided uncurated.

Collaborating institutions collected whole blood in K2EDTA tubes following their own protocols. For TCRbeta analysis, collaborators shipped samples in one of three forms: frozen whole blood, isolated PBMCs, or DNA extracted from either of those sample types. The sequence is built from TRBV2 and TRBJ1-2; 7 bases in the middle match TRBD1. The receptor comes from a man aged 30 to 45 with active or convalescent COVID-19. Sequences were obtained from peripheral blood. The base sequence is TGTGCCAGCAGTGGGTTAGGGGGCGTGGGTGGCTACACCTTC. The encoded protein is CASSGLGGVGGYTF. Full variable domain (CDR3 extended with the reference TRBV2 and TRBJ1-2 proteins): EPEVTQTPSHQVTQMGQEVILRCVPISNHLYFYWYRQILGQKVEFLVSFYNNEISEKSEIFDDQFSVERPDGSNFTLKIRSTKLEDSAMYFCASSGLGGVGGYTFGSGTRLTVV.